Each of the 9 T cell receptor beta chains below was sequenced from the same sample in a study of T-cell memory formation after mild COVID-19. MiXCR, run by TCRdb on the 5' RACE reads, gives a single entry per CDR3 protein. The top ten hold about a fifth of the sample, which has about 410,000 distinct CDR3 sequences, about a sixth seen once. The sequenced sample consisted of PBMCs or a T cell subset sorted from them (not recorded which). Receptor source: a man between 18 and 29 years old who had mild COVID-19 (a few samples of this study predate the infection). Cell type and time point are not known.

This clonotype was picked up a small number of times. The rearrangement links TRBV24-1 to TRBJ1-5; D is undetermined. Trimming shortened V by 10 bases and J by 15 bases, and 15 bases separated the two germline ends. The CDR3 totals 10 residues. Germline-derived CDR1 and CDR2 are KGHDR and SFDVKD. The CDR3 protein is CATIRFIAHF. For the CDR3, the DNA is TGTGCCACGATCAGGTTTATTGCGCATTTT.

This chain joins TRBV7-6 and TRBJ2-3, with D tentatively TRBD2 (6 bases). This CDR3 is 15 amino acids long. Germline CDR1 SGHVS, CDR2 FNYEAQ. V was cut by 1 base and J by 6 bases, with 14 bases left in between. CDR3 sequence reads: CASSLVGGAFDTQYF. The CDR3 region has the DNA TGTGCCAGCAGCTTAGTGGGGGGAGCTTTTGATACGCAGTATTTT.

This clonotype was observed a few times. V is TRBV6-2 or TRBV6-3 and J is TRBJ1-1, with D perhaps TRBD1 (5 bases). Per the germline V gene, CDR1 is MNHEY and CDR2 is SVGEGT. The CDR3 is 14 residues long. Between the trimmed V and J ends, which lost 3 bases and 3 bases, there was a span of 11 bases. CDR3 residues: CASSYPHRYTEAFF. CDR3 sequence (DNA): TGTGCCAGCAGTTATCCCCACAGGTACACTGAAGCTTTCTTT.

This clonotype was seen a handful of times. The chain couples TRBV24-1 to TRBJ2-3; D may be TRBD1 (5 bases). The CDR3 consists of 14 residues. The V gene lost 9 bases and the J gene lost 4 bases, with 16 bases spanning the gap. Germline V gene sequence: CDR1 KGHDR, CDR2 SFDVKD. This CDR3 is CATAQWGAADTQYF. As DNA, the CDR3 is TGTGCCACCGCTCAATGGGGCGCGGCAGATACGCAGTATTTT.

In this sample, this clonotype turned up a few times. V usage is TRBV6-5 and J usage is TRBJ1-2, with 12 bases that match TRBD1. The length of the CDR3 is 16 residues. The junction had 7 bases not matched to a gene; V was cut back by 0 bases and J by 8 bases. Germline V gives CDR1 MNHEY, CDR2 SVGAGI. CDR3 in DNA: TGTGCCAGCAGTTACTCGCCGGGACAGGGGGCGCGAGGCTACACCTTC. Its protein product is CASSYSPGQGARGYTF.

This clonotype appeared a few times. J is TRBJ2-1 and V is TRBV12-3 or TRBV12-4, with D tentatively TRBD2 (5 bases). Trimming left V 6 bases short and J 2 bases short, with 11 bases between. The CDR3 is made up of 14 amino acids. CDR3 amino acids: CASSPRVPYNEQFF. CDR3 sequence (DNA): TGTGCCAGCAGCCCGAGGGTACCCTACAATGAGCAGTTCTTC.

The J gene is TRBJ2-1, the V gene TRBV4-1, with a possible D match to TRBD2 (6 bases). V shed 3 bases and J shed 5 bases, with 17 bases lying between them. Germline V gives CDR1 MGHRA, CDR2 YSYEKL. This CDR3 has 16 amino acids. Here the CDR3 DNA reads TGCGCCAGCAGCCAGGACCCTGGCGGGGTTAACAATGAGCAGTTCTTC. It is translated as CASSQDPGGVNNEQFF.

The chain employs TRBV25-1 and TRBJ1-2; 8 nucleotides line up with TRBD1. In germline, CDR1 is MGHDK, CDR2 SYGVNS. The CDR3 has 16 amino acids. Unmatched junction bases numbered 9, after V lost 6 bases and J lost 0 bases. The DNA for the CDR3 is TGTGCCAGCAGGCCCAGACAGGGGCCAGCTAACTATGGCTACACCTTC. Translation: CASRPRQGPANYGYTF.

This clonotype showed up just a few times. The chain has TRBV5-1 and TRBJ1-6; 7 positions match TRBD1. The V gene's germline CDR1 is SGHRS and CDR2 YFSETQ. J lost 6 bases, V lost 4 bases, and 4 bases had no gene match. The CDR3 spans 14 residues. In DNA form, the CDR3 reads TGCGCCAGCAGCGGGACAGACGTTAATTCACCCCTCCACTTT. Encoded protein: CASSGTDVNSPLHF.